What follows are 8 T cell receptor beta chains derived from one specimen sequenced in a study of human T cells and chemical hapten exposure (TCRdb year 2021). This specimen's time point label, interpreted: pre-sensitization, week 0. The sample's treatment or condition label, in plain terms: therapeutic diphenylcyclopropenone sensitization with weekly scalp DPC. Library preparation employed RACE. TCRdb shows the sequencer as NextSeq 500. TCRdb passed the public sequencing reads through fastp at Q25 and MiXCR, retaining productive beta sequences. All rows with the same CDR3 protein become a single entry with the most common DNA and genes. The sample yields 180,000 or so distinct CDR3 sequences; 25% to 30% were counted once. The ten largest clones add up to approximately 3% of the sample. Material: whole blood, obtained in connection with sensitization to the hapten diphenylcyclopropenone (DPC). The origin of the receptors is a woman in her twenties or thirties with alopecia areata. Some clones in this sample may be carry-over from other donors' samples.

The chain links TRBV5-1 to TRBJ1-4; no reliable D call. Germline V CDR1 and CDR2: SGHRS, YFSETQ. The CDR3 contains 14 residues. The V end lost 2 bases, the J end lost 6 bases, and 11 bases lay between the germline ends. The CDR3 reads CASSFGKVDEKLFF. The CDR3, as DNA: TGCGCCAGCAGCTTCGGGAAGGTAGATGAAAAACTGTTTTTT.

This chain links TRBV5-1 with TRBJ2-1; D gene uncertain. Germline CDR1 reads SGHRS; CDR2 reads YFSETQ. Trimming stripped 4 bases from V and 8 bases from J, with 13 bases between. CDR3 length equals 13 residues. Here the CDR3 DNA reads TGCGCCAGCAGCCAAGGACCCCGAGATGAGCAGTTCTTC. It codes for CASSQGPRDEQFF.

This clonotype was observed a handful of times. The gene calls are TRBV20-1 and TRBJ2-7; no reliable D call. The V end was cut by 4 bases, the J end by 2 bases, with 9 bases between. The CDR3 covers 12 residues. CDR1 is DFQATT and CDR2 is SNEGSKA in the germline V gene (reference sequence). The CDR3 DNA reads TGCAGTGCTACAGGAGAGACCTACGAGCAGTACTTC. Translation gives CSATGETYEQYF.

The CDR3 here is CASRRGRAGVSQETQYF. CDR3 nucleotides: TGTGCCAGCAGACGGGGCCGGGCAGGGGTTAGCCAAGAGACCCAGTACTTC. The chain carries TRBV28 and TRBJ2-5; maybe TRBD1 (6 bases). CDR3 length equals 17 residues. V was cut by 6 bases and J by 1 base, with 21 bases left in between. CDR1 and CDR2 from the germline V gene are MDHEN and SYDVKM.

This clonotype was observed a handful of times. This chain joins TRBV12-3 or TRBV12-4 and TRBJ2-3, with 11 bases identical to TRBD2. The CDR3 totals 16 residues. Germline trimming cut 5 bases from V and 1 base from J; bases unmatched to any gene: 5. CDR3: CASSPGTSGRTDTQYF. The CDR3 DNA reads as TGTGCCAGCAGTCCCGGGACTAGCGGTCGCACAGATACGCAGTATTTT.

V gene TRBV10-1 combines with J gene TRBJ2-5; unclear D gene. This CDR3 has 13 residues. V lost 3 bases and J lost 2, with 7 bases in between. Germline values: CDR1 WNHNN, CDR2 SYGVQD (reference sequence). CDR3 region: CASSDSGQETQYF. CDR3 nucleotides: TGCGCCAGCAGTGACAGTGGGCAAGAGACCCAGTACTTC.

In this sample, this clonotype turned up a few times. This chain links TRBV7-8 with TRBJ1-2; TRBD1 aligns across 9 bases. There are 15 residues in the CDR3. Germline V gives CDR1 SGHVS, CDR2 FQNEAQ. V was clipped by 4 bases and J by 2 bases; unmatched bases: 5. CDR3 in DNA: TGTGCCAGCAGCTCCGGGACAGGGTGGAACTATGGCTACACCTTC. Amino acids: CASSSGTGWNYGYTF.

This clonotype was recorded a few times. J is TRBJ2-5 and V is TRBV18; TRBD2 aligns across 9 bases. CDR3 length: 15 amino acids. Germline assignment: CDR1 KGHSH and CDR2 LQKENI. The V segment lost 5 bases and the J segment 4 bases; nucleotides outside the gene matches: 8. The CDR3, as DNA: TGTGCCAGCTCATCCTTAGCGGGGGATCCAGAGACCCAGTACTTC. Translation: CASSSLAGDPETQYF.